This T cell receptor beta chain came from a study of T cell changes during pregnancy in multiple sclerosis. Trimming took off 5 bases at V and 1 base at J, with 12 bases between the two ends. The CDR3 extends over 14 amino acids. Germline V gives CDR1 SGHTA, CDR2 FQGNSA. The repertoire was sequenced with immunoSEQ multiplex PCR; TCRdb's copy has only in-frame clones and lacks some. The table records about 41,000 clones, about 89% of them present only once. This TCR was recovered from a female donor with multiple sclerosis, enrolled in a pregnancy study. This sample comprised CD4+ T cells from peripheral blood mononuclear cells, obtained in the first trimester of pregnancy. V usage is TRBV7-2 and J usage is TRBJ2-7; weak D call: TRBD2 (6 bases). CDR3 in DNA: TGTGCCAGCAGCACTCGGGCGGGGTCCTACGAGCAGTACTTC. It codes for CASSTRAGSYEQYF.